This is a list of T cell receptor beta chains from one sample in a study of patients and donors after allogeneic stem cell transplantation. A single record per CDR3 protein comes from TCRdb applying MiXCR to the RT-PCR reads. The sample yields 900,000 to 1,000,000 distinct CDR3 sequences, roughly 18% seen once. The specimen sequenced was blood, either unsorted or a sorted T cell fraction (not recorded which). These receptors were collected from a human donor who was either an allogeneic HSCT recipient or a stem cell or donor lymphocyte infusion donor (not recorded which). It is not recorded whose cells these are; they may come from a transplant donor. The conserved cysteine and the conserved F or W are not part of the CDR3 here.

J gene	V gene	CDR3 protein
TRBJ2-5	TRBV24-1	ATSDAVLETQY
TRBJ2-2	TRBV2	ASSGWTVPNTGELF
TRBJ2-7	TRBV9	ASSVGGTGGEQY
TRBJ1-4	TRBV5-1	ASSPGTGLEKLF
TRBJ2-5	TRBV11-1	ASSPWSVRETQY
TRBJ2-3	TRBV12-3/TRBV12-4	ASAPFRGAGDTQY
TRBJ1-1	TRBV5-4	ASSLAPWRSEAF
TRBJ2-2	TRBV11-1	ASSLAVGHPNTGELF
TRBJ1-1	TRBV7-3	ASSYDSRLNTEAF
TRBJ1-5	TRBV4-2	ASSVSGQGNQPQH
TRBJ2-5	TRBV5-5	ASSLRYRETKETQY
TRBJ2-5	TRBV12-3/TRBV12-4	ASSGRASAPQY
TRBJ1-2	TRBV20-1	SANGGYT
TRBJ1-1	TRBV21-1	ASGFYRGYTEAF
TRBJ2-7	TRBV13	ASSLQGARMNEQY
TRBJ2-3	TRBV20-1	SAMTSGKRDTQY
TRBJ1-1	TRBV29-1	SVVRDPNTEAF
TRBJ2-3	TRBV5-1	ASSPQGNSTDTQY
TRBJ2-1	TRBV7-8	ASSPAWGESEQF
TRBJ2-2	TRBV7-2	ASSVINTGELF
TRBJ2-1	TRBV7-2	ASSLLSAGGYNEQF
TRBJ1-5	TRBV24-1	ATSGTGNSNQPQH
TRBJ1-1	TRBV5-1	ASSPMFGQAEAF
TRBJ1-5	TRBV19	ASSSQQGRSNQPQH
TRBJ1-1	TRBV7-8	ASSVRIDRVPVNTEAF
TRBJ2-7	TRBV6-2/TRBV6-3	ASSTFTGSSLYEQY
TRBJ2-7	TRBV20-1	SASRSSYEQY
TRBJ2-7	TRBV29-1	SVVSPEQY
TRBJ1-2	TRBV15	ATSRDSGGRYGYT
TRBJ1-2	TRBV29-1	SVGSQNYGYT
TRBJ1-2	TRBV15	ATSVGTGVNYGYT
TRBJ2-3	TRBV3-1	ASSLRTGGDTDTQY
TRBJ2-2	TRBV29-1	SARGSQWGTGELF